This T cell receptor (beta chain) was obtained from a study of early T cells in non-severe SARS-CoV-2 infection. Across the study: Unsorted whole blood bulk RNA was sequenced, with unpaired chains.

In the case of this clonotype: Antigen: not known. A much larger clone differs from this one at a single base, so this may be a read error. This CDR3 is missing its conserved last phenylalanine or tryptophan, likely due to a read error.

Separate cDNA molecules each had unique molecular identifiers attached to them. Each CDR3 protein is one row after TCRdb ran MiXCR on the 5' RACE reads. The profile shows about 100,000 distinct CDR3 sequences, roughly an eighth of them singletons. CDR1 is MDHEN, CDR2 SYDVKM, per germline. There are 14 residues in the CDR3. Between the trimmed V and J ends, which lost 8 bases and 1 base, there was a span of 13 bases. Study-level results: Clonotype matching in VDJdb favored anti-spike CD8 responses and did not capture private and CD4 specificities.

What was sequenced was whole blood. The sequence came from an adult who was a healthcare worker with PCR-confirmed SARS-CoV-2 infection or an uninfected control (not recorded which). This chain joins TRBV28 and TRBJ2-3; D is unclear. The CDR3 loop reads CASADLDGTDTQYS. Written as DNA, the CDR3 is TGTGCCAGCGCCGACTTAGACGGCACAGATACGCAGTATTCT.